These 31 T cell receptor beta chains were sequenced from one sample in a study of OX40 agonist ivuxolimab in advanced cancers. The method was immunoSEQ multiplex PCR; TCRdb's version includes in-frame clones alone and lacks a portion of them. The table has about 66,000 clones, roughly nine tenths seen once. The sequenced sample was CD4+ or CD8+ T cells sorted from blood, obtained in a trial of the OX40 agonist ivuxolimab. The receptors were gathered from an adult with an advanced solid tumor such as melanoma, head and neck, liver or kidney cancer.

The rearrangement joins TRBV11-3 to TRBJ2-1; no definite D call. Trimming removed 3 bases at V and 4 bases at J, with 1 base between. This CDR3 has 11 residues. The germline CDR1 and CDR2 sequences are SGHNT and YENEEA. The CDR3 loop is CASSFYNEQFF. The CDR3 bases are TGTGCCAGCAGCTTTTACAATGAGCAGTTCTTC.

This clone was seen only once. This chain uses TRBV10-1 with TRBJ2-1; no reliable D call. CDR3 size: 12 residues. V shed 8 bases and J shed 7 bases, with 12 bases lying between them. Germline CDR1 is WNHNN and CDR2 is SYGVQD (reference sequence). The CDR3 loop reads CASEVSWNEQFF. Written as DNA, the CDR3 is TGCGCCAGCGAAGTATCATGGAATGAGCAGTTCTTC.

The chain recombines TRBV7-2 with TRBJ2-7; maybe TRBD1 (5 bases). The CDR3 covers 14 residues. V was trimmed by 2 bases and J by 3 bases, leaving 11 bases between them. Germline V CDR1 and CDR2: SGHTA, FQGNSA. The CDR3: CASSLSRDFYEQYF. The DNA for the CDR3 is TGTGCCAGCAGCTTATCCAGGGATTTCTACGAGCAGTACTTC. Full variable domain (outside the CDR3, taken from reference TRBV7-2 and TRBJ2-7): GAGVSQSPSNKVTEKGKDVELRCDPISGHTALYWYRQSLGQGLEFLIYFQGNSAPDKSGLPSDRFSAERTGGSVSTLTIQRTQQEDSAVYLCASSLSRDFYEQYFGPGTRLTVT.

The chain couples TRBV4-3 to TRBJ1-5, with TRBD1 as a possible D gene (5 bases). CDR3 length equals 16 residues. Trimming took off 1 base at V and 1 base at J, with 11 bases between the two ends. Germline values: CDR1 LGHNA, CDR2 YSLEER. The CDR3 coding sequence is TGCGCCAGCAGCCAAGCGTCAGGGTTCAGCAATCAGCCCCAGCATTTT. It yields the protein CASSQASGFSNQPQHF.

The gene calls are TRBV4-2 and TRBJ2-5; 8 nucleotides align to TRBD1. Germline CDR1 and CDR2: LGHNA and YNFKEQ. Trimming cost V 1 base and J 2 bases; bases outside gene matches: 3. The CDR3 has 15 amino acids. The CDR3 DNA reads TGTGCCAGCAGCCAAGTGTACAGGGGGCAAGAGACCCAGTACTTC. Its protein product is CASSQVYRGQETQYF.

In nucleotides, the CDR3 is TGTGCCAGCAGAGACCAGGGAAGGCAGCCCCAGCATTTT. Residues: CASRDQGRQPQHF. This sequence joins TRBV2 and TRBJ1-5, with D possibly TRBD1 on 5 matching bases. Trimming pared 6 bases from V and 7 bases from J, leaving 13 bases between. This CDR3 has 13 amino acids. The germline V gene encodes CDR1 SNHLY and CDR2 FYNNEI.

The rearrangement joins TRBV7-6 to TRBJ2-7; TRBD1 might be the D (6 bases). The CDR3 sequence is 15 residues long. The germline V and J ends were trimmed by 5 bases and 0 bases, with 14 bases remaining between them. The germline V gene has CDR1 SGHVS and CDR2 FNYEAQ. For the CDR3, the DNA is TGTGCCAGCAGCCAGGGGTTTAGCGCCTCCTACGAGCAGTACTTC. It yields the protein CASSQGFSASYEQYF.

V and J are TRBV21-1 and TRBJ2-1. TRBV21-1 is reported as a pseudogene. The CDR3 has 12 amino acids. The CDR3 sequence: CASSTPGPEQFF. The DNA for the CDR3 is TGTGCCAGCAGCACCCCGGGCCCTGAGCAGTTCTTC.

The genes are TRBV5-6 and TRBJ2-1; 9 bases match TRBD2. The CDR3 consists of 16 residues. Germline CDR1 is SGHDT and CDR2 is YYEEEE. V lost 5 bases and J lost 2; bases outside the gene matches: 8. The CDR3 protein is CASRRLAGAAYNEQFF. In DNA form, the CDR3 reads TGTGCCAGCAGGAGATTAGCGGGAGCCGCCTACAATGAGCAGTTCTTC.

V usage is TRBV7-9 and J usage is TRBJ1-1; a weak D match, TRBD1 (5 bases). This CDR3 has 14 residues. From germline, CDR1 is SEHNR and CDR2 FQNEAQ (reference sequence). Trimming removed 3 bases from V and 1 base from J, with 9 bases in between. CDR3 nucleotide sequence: TGTGCCAGCAGCTTGCGGGGCCGGAACACTGAAGCTTTCTTT. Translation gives CASSLRGRNTEAFF.

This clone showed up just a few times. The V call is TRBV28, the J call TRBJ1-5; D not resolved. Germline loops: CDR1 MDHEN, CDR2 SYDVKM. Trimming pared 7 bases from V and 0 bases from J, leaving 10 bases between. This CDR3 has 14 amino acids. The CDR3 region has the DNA TGTGCCAGCATTCCCGGCGGTAGCAATCAGCCCCAGCATTTT. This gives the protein CASIPGGSNQPQHF.

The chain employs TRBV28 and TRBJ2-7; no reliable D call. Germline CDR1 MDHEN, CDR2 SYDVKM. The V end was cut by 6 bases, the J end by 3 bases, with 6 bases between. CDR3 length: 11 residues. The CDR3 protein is CASSLHYEQYF. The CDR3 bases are TGTGCCAGCAGCCTGCACTACGAGCAGTACTTC.

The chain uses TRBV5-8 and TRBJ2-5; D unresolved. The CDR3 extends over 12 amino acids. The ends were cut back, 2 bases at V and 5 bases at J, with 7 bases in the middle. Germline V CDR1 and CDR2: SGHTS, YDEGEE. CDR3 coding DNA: TGTGCCAGCAGCTTATCGGTGGAGACCCAGTACTTC. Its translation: CASSLSVETQYF.

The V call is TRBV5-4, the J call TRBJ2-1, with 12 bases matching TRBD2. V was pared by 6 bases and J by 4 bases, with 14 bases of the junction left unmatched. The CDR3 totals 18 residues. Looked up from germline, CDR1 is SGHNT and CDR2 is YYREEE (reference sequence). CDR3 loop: CASTPSGGLAGNYNEQFF. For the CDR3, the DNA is TGTGCCAGCACCCCTTCTGGAGGACTAGCGGGAAATTACAATGAGCAGTTCTTC.

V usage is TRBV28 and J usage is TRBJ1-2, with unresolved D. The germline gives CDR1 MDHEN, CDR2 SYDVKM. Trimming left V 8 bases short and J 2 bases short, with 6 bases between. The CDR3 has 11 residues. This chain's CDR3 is CASRNNYGYTF. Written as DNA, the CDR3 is TGTGCCAGCCGGAACAACTATGGCTACACCTTC.

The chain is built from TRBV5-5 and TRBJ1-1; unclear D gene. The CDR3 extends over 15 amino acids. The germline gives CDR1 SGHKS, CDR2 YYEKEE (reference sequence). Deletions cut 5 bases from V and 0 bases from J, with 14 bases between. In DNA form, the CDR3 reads TGTGCCAGCAGTCTTCGGGTTCGTGTGAACACTGAAGCTTTCTTT. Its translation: CASSLRVRVNTEAFF.

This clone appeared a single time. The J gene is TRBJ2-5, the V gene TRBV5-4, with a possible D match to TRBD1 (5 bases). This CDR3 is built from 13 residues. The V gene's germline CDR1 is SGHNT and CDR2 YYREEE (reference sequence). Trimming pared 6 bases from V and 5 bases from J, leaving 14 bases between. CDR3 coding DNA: TGTGCCAGCACCAGGCAGGGTGGGGAGACCCAGTACTTC. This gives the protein CASTRQGGETQYF.

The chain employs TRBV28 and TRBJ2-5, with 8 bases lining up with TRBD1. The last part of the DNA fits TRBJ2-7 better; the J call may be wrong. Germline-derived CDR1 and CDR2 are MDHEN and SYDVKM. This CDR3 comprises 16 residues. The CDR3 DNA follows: TGTGCCAGCAGTTTCCGAACGGACAGGGTCACCTACGAGCAGTACTTC. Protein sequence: CASSFRTDRVTYEQYF.

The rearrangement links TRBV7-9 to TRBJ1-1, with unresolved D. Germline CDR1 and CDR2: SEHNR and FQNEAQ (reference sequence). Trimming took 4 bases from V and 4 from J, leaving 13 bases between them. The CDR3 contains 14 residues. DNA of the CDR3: TGTGCCAGCAGCTGGGGTAGCCGGGGCACTGAAGCTTTCTTT. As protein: CASSWGSRGTEAFF. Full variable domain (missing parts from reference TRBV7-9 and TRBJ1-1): DTGVSQNPRHKITKRGQNVTFRCDPISEHNRLYWYRQTLGQGPEFLTYFQNEAQLEKSRLLSDRFSAERPKGSFSTLEIQRTEQGDSAMYLCASSWGSRGTEAFFGQGTRLTVV.

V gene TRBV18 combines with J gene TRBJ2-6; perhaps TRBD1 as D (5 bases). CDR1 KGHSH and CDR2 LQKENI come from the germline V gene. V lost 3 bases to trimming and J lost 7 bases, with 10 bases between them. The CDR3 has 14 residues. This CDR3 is CASSPTVGANVLTF. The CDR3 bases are TGTGCCAGCTCACCGACAGTTGGCGCCAACGTCCTGACTTTC.

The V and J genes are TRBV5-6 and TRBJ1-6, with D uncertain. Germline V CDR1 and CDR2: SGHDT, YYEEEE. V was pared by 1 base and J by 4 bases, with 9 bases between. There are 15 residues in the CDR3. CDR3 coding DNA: TGTGCCAGCAGCTTGAGGAGCGTTTATAATTCACCCCTCCACTTT. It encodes CASSLRSVYNSPLHF.

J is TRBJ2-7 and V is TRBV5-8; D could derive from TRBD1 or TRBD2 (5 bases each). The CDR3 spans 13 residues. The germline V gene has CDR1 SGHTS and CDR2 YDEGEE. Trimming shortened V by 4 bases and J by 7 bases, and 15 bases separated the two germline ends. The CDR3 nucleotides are TGTGCCAGCAGCGCCCGGACCTGGGGGGAGCAGTACTTC. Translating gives CASSARTWGEQYF.

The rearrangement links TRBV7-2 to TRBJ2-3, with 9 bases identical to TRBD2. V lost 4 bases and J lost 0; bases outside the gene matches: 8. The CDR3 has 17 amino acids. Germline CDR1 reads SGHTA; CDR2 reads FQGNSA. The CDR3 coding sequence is TGTGCCAGCAGCTGGAGGGCTAGCGGGGCTAGCACAGATACGCAGTATTTT. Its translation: CASSWRASGASTDTQYF.

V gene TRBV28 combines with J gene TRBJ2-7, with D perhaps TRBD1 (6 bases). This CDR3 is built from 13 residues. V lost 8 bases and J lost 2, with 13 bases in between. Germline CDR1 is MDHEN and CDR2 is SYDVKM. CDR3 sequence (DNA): TGTGCCAGCGGCCGACAGGCCCCCTACGAGCAGTACTTC. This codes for CASGRQAPYEQYF. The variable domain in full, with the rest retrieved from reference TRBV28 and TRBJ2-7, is DVKVTQSSRYLVKRTGEKVFLECVQDMDHENMFWYRQDPGLGLRLIYFSYDVKMKEKGDIPEGYSVSREKKERFSLILESASTNQTSMYLCASGRQAPYEQYFGPGTRLTVT.

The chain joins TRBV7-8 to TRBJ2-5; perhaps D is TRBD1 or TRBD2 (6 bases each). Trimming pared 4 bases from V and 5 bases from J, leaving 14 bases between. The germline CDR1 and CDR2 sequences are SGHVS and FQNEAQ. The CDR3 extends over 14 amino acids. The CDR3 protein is CASSYRDSLETQYF. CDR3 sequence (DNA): TGTGCCAGCAGCTACAGGGACTCCCTGGAGACCCAGTACTTC.

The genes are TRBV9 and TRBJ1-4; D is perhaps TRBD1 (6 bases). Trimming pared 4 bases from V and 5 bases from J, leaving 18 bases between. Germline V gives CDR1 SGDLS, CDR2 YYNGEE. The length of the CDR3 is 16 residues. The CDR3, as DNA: TGTGCCAGCAGCCCCATAAGGGCAGGGGTAAATGAAAAACTGTTTTTT. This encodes CASSPIRAGVNEKLFF.

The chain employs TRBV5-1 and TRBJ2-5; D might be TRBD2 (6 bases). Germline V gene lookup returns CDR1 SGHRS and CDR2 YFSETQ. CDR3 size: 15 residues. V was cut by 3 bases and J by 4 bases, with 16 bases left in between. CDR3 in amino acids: CASSSGGLGGETQYF. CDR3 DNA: TGCGCCAGCAGCTCTGGAGGGTTGGGGGGAGAGACCCAGTACTTC.

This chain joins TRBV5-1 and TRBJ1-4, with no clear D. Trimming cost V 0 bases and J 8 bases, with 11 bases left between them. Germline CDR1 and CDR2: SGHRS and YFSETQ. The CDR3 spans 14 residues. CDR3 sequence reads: CASSLEAAGEKLFF. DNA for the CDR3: TGCGCCAGCAGCTTGGAGGCAGCGGGAGAAAAACTGTTTTTT. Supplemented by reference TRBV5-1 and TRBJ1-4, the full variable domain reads KAGVTQTPRYLIKTRGQQVTLSCSPISGHRSVSWYQQTPGQGLQFLFEYFSETQRNKGNFPGRFSGRQFSNSRSEMNVSTLELGDSALYLCASSLEAAGEKLFFGSGTQLSVL.

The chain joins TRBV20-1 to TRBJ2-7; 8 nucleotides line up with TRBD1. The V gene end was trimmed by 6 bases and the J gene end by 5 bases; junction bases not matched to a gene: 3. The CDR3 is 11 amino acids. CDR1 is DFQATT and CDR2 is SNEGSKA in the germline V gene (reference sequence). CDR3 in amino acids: CSAEQGDEQYF. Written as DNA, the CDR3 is TGCAGTGCGGAACAGGGGGACGAGCAGTACTTC.

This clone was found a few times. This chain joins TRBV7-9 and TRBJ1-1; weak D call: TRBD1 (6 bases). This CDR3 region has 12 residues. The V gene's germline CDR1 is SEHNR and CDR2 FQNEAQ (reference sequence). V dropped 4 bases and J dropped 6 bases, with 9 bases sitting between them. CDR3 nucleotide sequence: TGTGCCAGCAGCTCTACAGGGTCTGAAGCTTTCTTT. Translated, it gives CASSSTGSEAFF. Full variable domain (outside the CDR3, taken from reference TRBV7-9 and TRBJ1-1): DTGVSQNPRHKITKRGQNVTFRCDPISEHNRLYWYRQTLGQGPEFLTYFQNEAQLEKSRLLSDRFSAERPKGSFSTLEIQRTEQGDSAMYLCASSSTGSEAFFGQGTRLTVV.

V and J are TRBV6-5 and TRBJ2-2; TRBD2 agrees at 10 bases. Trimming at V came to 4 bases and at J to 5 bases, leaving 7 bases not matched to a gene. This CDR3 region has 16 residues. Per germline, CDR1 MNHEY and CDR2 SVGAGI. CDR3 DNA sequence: TGTGCCAGCAGTTTGTCTAGCGGGAGCGGGACCGGGGAGCTGTTTTTT. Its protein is CASSLSSGSGTGELFF.